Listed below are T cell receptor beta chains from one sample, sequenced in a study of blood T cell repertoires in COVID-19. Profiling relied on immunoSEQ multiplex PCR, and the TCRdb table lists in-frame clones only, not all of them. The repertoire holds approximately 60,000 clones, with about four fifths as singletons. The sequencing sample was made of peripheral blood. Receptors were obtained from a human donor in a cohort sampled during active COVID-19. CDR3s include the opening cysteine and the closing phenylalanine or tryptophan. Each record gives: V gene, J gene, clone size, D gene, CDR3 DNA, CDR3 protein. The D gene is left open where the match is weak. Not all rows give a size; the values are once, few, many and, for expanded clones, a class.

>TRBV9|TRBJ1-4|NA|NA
TGTGCCAGCAGCGCTGGCAGGGGACCTAATGAAAAACTGTTTTTT
CASSAGRGPNEKLFF
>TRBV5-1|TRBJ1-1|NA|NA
TGCGCCAGCAACCTAAAGGGGTCCACTGAAGCTTTCTTT
CASNLKGSTEAFF
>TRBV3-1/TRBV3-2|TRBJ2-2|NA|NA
TGTGCCAGCAGCCAAGAACGGTTCCAGGGGTTTACCGGGGAGCTGTTTTTT
CASSQERFQGFTGELFF
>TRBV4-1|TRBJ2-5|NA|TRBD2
TGCGCCAGCAGCCAAATGGGACGGGGGGGCCTTGAGACCCAGTACTTC
CASSQMGRGGLETQYF
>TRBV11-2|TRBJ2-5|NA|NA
TGTGCCAGCAGCTTTGGAGGGGGCCAAGGAGAGACCCAGTACTTC
CASSFGGGQGETQYF
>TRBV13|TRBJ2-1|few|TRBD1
TGTGCCAGCAGCCACGGCAACAGGGGAAACTACAATGAGCAGTTCTTC
CASSHGNRGNYNEQFF
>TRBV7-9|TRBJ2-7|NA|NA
TGTGCCAGCAGCTTAGCTGGGACAAACCTCCGGGAGCAGTACTTC
CASSLAGTNLREQYF
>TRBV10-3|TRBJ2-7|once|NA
TGTGCCATCAGCAGTGAACGGGAATTCTCCTACGAGCAGTACTTC
CAISSEREFSYEQYF
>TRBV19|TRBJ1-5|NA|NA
TGTGCCAGTAGCCAAACTTCAGGGTTCGGGCAGCCCCAGCATTTT
CASSQTSGFGQPQHF
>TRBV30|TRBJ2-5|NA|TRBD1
TGTGCCTGGAGCTCGGGACAGGGAGAGACCCAGTACTTC
CAWSSGQGETQYF
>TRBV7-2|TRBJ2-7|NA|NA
TGTGCCAGCAGCCCCGGGACAAGTGACTACGAGCAGTACTTC
CASSPGTSDYEQYF
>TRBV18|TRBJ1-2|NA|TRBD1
TGTGCCAGCTCTAGAGGCCGGACAGGACCCTATGGCTACACCTTC
CASSRGRTGPYGYTF
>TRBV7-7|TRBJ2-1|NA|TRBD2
TGTGCTAGCAGCGCCCTAGCGGGGGGGCCGAGGGATGAGCAGTTCTTC
CASSALAGGPRDEQFF
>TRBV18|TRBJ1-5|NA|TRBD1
TGTGCCAGCTCACCCGGACAGGGCAATCAGCCCCAGCATTTT
CASSPGQGNQPQHF
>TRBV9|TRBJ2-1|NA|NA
TGTGCCAGCAGCGTAGGGAGCGGTGTAGAGGGCGAGCAGTTCTTC
CASSVGSGVEGEQFF
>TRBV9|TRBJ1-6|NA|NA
TGTGCCAGCAGCGTTCGGGACAAGGAGTCACCCCTCCACTTT
CASSVRDKESPLHF
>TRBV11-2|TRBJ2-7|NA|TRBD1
TGTGCCAGCAGCTTACGGGGACAGGGGACCTACGAGCAGTACTTC
CASSLRGQGTYEQYF
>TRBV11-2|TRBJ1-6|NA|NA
TGTGCCAGCAGCTTAGGTGGGGCGCCCCTCCACTTT
CASSLGGAPLHF
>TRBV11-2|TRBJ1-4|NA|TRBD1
TGTGCCAGCAGCTTACAGGGGGCGGGAATAAATGAAAAACTGTTTTTT
CASSLQGAGINEKLFF
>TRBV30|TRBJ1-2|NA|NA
TGTGCCTGGAGTGTACTAGGCCAGAACTATGGCTACACCTTC
CAWSVLGQNYGYTF
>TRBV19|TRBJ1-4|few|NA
TGTGCCAGTAGTATAGATCCGGTGGGCAGTTTAAATGAAAAACTGTTTTTT
CASSIDPVGSLNEKLFF
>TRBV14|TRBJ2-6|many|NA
TGTGCCAGCAGCCAAGATCTCGGGTCCGTCCTGACTTTC
CASSQDLGSVLTF
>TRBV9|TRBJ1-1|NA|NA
TGTGCCAGCAGCGCAGGGGATAACACTGAAGCTTTCTTT
CASSAGDNTEAFF
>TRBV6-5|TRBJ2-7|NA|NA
TGTGCCAGCGGGGGGACGACTTTCTCCTACGAGCAGTACTTC
CASGGTTFSYEQYF